Presented here are 31 T cell receptor beta chains from one specimen sequenced in a study of metastatic and nonmetastatic thyroid tumors. Thyroid surgery took place with no prior treatment in any patient. MiXCR reprocessed the PCR reads for TCRdb. The data contain tens of thousands of clones, around 25% of them singletons. Sequenced material: tumor tissue. The receptors here all came from a male donor with papillary thyroid cancer or a benign thyroid nodule (not recorded which). Some clones in this sample may be carry-over from other donors' samples.

This clone was counted only a few times. The chain couples TRBV5-1 to TRBJ2-7; tentative D call: TRBD1 (6 bases). CDR1 is SGHRS, CDR2 YFSETQ, per germline. CDR3 size: 13 residues. With 0 bases removed from V and 7 bases from J, the gap between germline ends came to 11 bases. The CDR3 spells CASSLAGVGEQYF. DNA of the CDR3: TGCGCCAGCAGCTTGGCAGGGGTGGGGGAGCAGTACTTC. Supplemented by reference TRBV5-1 and TRBJ2-7, the full variable domain reads KAGVTQTPRYLIKTRGQQVTLSCSPISGHRSVSWYQQTPGQGLQFLFEYFSETQRNKGNFPGRFSGRQFSNSRSEMNVSTLELGDSALYLCASSLAGVGEQYFGPGTRLTVT.

This clone has only a few counts. A junction end diverges from the germline sequence, so it may reflect a read error. The rearrangement joins TRBV10-1 to TRBJ2-5; D possibly corresponds to TRBD2 (6 bases). This CDR3 has 14 amino acids. CDR1 is WNHNN and CDR2 is SYGVQD in the germline V gene (reference sequence). Here the CDR3 DNA reads TGCGCCAGCAGTGAGTCTGGAATAGCGGAGACCAAGTACTTC. Translated, it gives CASSESGIAETKYF.

This clone was counted ten times or more. A much larger clone sits a single nucleotide away, making a read error possible. The V and J genes are TRBV6-5 and TRBJ1-1; no firm D call. This CDR3 region has 13 residues. The ends were cut back, 0 bases at V and 6 bases at J, with 8 bases in the middle. Germline values: CDR1 MNHEY, CDR2 SVGAGI. The CDR3 DNA reads as TGTGCCAGCAGTTACTCGCGGTCCCCTGAAGCTTTCTTT. It specifies CASSYSRSPEAFF.

This clone was detected many times. V usage is TRBV5-7 and J usage is TRBJ1-2; D perhaps matches TRBD1 (6 bases). TRBV5-7 is an ORF, with its function uncertain. The CDR3 runs 14 residues. Trimming cost V 4 bases and J 8 bases, with 18 bases left between them. The CDR3 sequence is CASSRTGHMGGYTF. CDR3 bases: TGTGCCAGCAGCAGAACGGGACACATGGGAGGCTACACCTTC.

With regard to this clone: Germline is not matched at one junction end, which may reflect a read error. This chain joins TRBV10-1 and TRBJ1-1; a weak D match, TRBD1 (5 bases). Looked up from germline, CDR1 is WNHNN and CDR2 is SYGVQD (reference sequence). The length of the CDR3 is 14 residues. The CDR3 nucleotides are TGCGCCAGCAGTGAGTTGGCGGTAAGGGGTGAAGCTTTATTT. Amino acid sequence: CASSELAVRGEALF.

This clone has at least ten counts. The chain has TRBV2 and TRBJ2-1; D unclear. V was pared by 3 bases and J by 8 bases, with 17 bases between. In germline, CDR1 is SNHLY, CDR2 FYNNEI. The CDR3 extends over 15 amino acids. CDR3 bases: TGTGCCAGCAGTGATCGTGGCCTAGTCCGCGATGAGCAGTTCTTC. This gives the protein CASSDRGLVRDEQFF.

Many counts were recorded for this clone. In DNA, the CDR3 is TGTGCCACCAGCAGAGTCGGGAGGAGCTCCTACAATGAGCAGTTCTTC. Translated: CATSRVGRSSYNEQFF. This rearrangement joins TRBV15 to TRBJ2-1, with TRBD2 matching over 7 bases. The germline V gene encodes CDR1 LNHNV and CDR2 YYDKDF (reference sequence). The CDR3 runs to 16 residues. The J segment lost 0 bases and the V segment lost 1 base, leaving 3 bases of the junction unmatched.

This clone was seen at least ten times. The chain is built from TRBV5-1 and TRBJ2-7; D might be TRBD1 or TRBD2, each matching 6 bases. Germline loops: CDR1 SGHRS, CDR2 YFSETQ. The V end lost 3 bases, the J end lost 0 bases, and 16 bases lay between the germline ends. The CDR3 sequence is 16 residues long. Written as DNA, the CDR3 is TGCGCCAGCAGCTCGGGGGCACTAAGGAGCTCCTACGAGCAGTACTTC. Protein product: CASSSGALRSSYEQYF.

At least ten counts were recorded for this clone. Germline is not matched at one junction end, which may reflect a read error. This chain links TRBV7-7 with TRBJ2-5; no reliable D call. Germline V gene data show CDR1 as SSHAT and CDR2 as FNYEAQ (reference sequence). The CDR3 has 12 amino acids. The CDR3 DNA is TGTGCTAGCAGCTACCTGGGGGAGACCCAGTACTTC. This codes for CASSYLGETQYF. The variable domain in full, completed from reference TRBV7-7 and TRBJ2-5, reads GAGVSQSPRYKVTKRGQDVTLRCDPISSHATLYWYQQALGQGPEFLTYFNYEAQPDKSGLPSDRFSAERPEGSISTLTIQRTEQRDSAMYRCASSYLGETQYFGPGTRLLVL.

This clone was observed at least ten times. The V call is TRBV20-1, the J call TRBJ2-7, with 10 bases aligning to TRBD1. Trimming cost V 5 bases and J 3 bases; bases outside gene matches: 4. Germline V gene data show CDR1 as DFQATT and CDR2 as SNEGSKA (reference sequence). The CDR3 runs to 13 residues. The CDR3 coding sequence is TGCAGTGCTCAAAGGGACAGGGGCTACGAGCAGTACTTC. It yields the protein CSAQRDRGYEQYF.

This clone has at least ten counts. The chain uses TRBV3-1 and TRBJ1-5, with TRBD1 matching 7 bases. The CDR3 totals 15 residues. V was pared by 1 base and J by 7 bases, with 7 bases of the junction left unmatched. CDR1 is LGHDT, CDR2 YNNKEL, per germline (reference sequence). The CDR3, as DNA: TGTGCCAGCAGCCAAGGGACAGGAAGGAGGCAGCCCCAGCATTTT. Its translation: CASSQGTGRRQPQHF.

The sample holds many counts of this clone. The chain employs TRBV9 and TRBJ1-2; no definite D call. The CDR3 length is 14 residues. With 0 bases removed from V and 4 bases from J, the gap between germline ends came to 10 bases. Germline-derived CDR1 and CDR2 are SGDLS and YYNGEE. CDR3 residues: CASSVGAGPYGYTF. The CDR3 coding sequence is TGTGCCAGCAGCGTAGGGGCAGGCCCCTATGGCTACACCTTC.

This clone was seen at least ten times. The V and J genes are TRBV18 and TRBJ1-2; D might be TRBD1 (6 bases). Trimming took 5 bases from V and 8 from J, leaving 21 bases between them. The germline CDR1 and CDR2 sequences are KGHSH and LQKENI. The CDR3 is 15 residues long. DNA for the CDR3: TGTGCCAGCTCAGTTAACCGGGACAACCCCTTGGGCTACACCTTC. It codes for CASSVNRDNPLGYTF.

This clone was observed a handful of times. The chain joins TRBV6-1 to TRBJ1-1; no clear D. The CDR3 has 15 residues. CDR1 and CDR2 (germline): MNHNS, SASEGT. Trimming took 2 bases from V and 0 from J, leaving 10 bases between them. CDR3 amino acids: CASSEKPCLNTEAFF. The CDR3 DNA reads as TGTGCCAGCAGTGAAAAGCCATGTTTGAACACTGAAGCTTTCTTT.

This clone was recorded at least ten times. The chain is built from TRBV20-1 and TRBJ2-1; D remains unclear. Between the trimmed V and J ends, which lost 0 bases and 0 bases, there was a span of 9 bases. The CDR3 extends over 15 amino acids. CDR1 is DFQATT, CDR2 SNEGSKA, per germline (reference sequence). CDR3 sequence: CSARDAYSSYNEQFF. The CDR3 DNA reads TGCAGTGCTAGAGATGCCTATAGCTCCTACAATGAGCAGTTCTTC.

Only a few counts were recorded for this clone. The V gene is TRBV30, the J gene TRBJ1-1, with D possibly being TRBD1 (6 bases). Germline CDR1 GTSNPN, CDR2 SVGIG (reference sequence). V was trimmed by 2 bases and J by 3 bases, leaving 16 bases between them. CDR3 length: 15 amino acids. In nucleotides, the CDR3 is TGTGCCTGGAGTACGGCTCCCAGGGGCCACACTGAAGCTTTCTTT. This encodes CAWSTAPRGHTEAFF.

This clone came up many times. This chain connects TRBV2 to TRBJ2-6; unclear D gene. Trimming pared 7 bases from V and 2 bases from J, leaving 3 bases between. CDR1 and CDR2 from the germline V gene are SNHLY and FYNNEI. The CDR3 is made up of 12 amino acids. CDR3 DNA: TGTGCCAGCACAACTGGGGCCAACGTCCTGACTTTC. Its protein product is CASTTGANVLTF.

This clone has ten or more counts. The rearrangement links TRBV7-8 to TRBJ2-5, with TRBD2 as a possible D gene (6 bases). The CDR3 is 15 amino acids. From germline, CDR1 is SGHVS and CDR2 FQNEAQ. Trimming took 4 bases from V and 2 from J, leaving 14 bases between them. The CDR3 DNA follows: TGTGCCAGCAGCTCGGAGGGCAGACATCAAGAGACCCAGTACTTC. Amino acids: CASSSEGRHQETQYF.

This clone was seen at least ten times. The V call is TRBV18, the J call TRBJ2-6; no clear D gene. The CDR3 has 15 amino acids. CDR1 KGHSH and CDR2 LQKENI come from the germline V gene. Trimming left V 0 bases short and J 3 bases short, with 6 bases between. CDR3 amino acids: CASSPPSVGANVLTF. The DNA of the CDR3 is TGTGCCAGCTCACCACCGTCCGTTGGGGCCAACGTCCTGACTTTC.

This clone is classed as medium-sized (0.01 to 0.1%). The CDR3 DNA sequence: TGTGCCAGCAGCCTCGTTTCTGGGGGCATTCAGTACTTC. Translating gives CASSLVSGGIQYF. The chain combines TRBV7-2 with TRBJ2-4; D tentatively reads TRBD1 or TRBD2 (5 bases each). This CDR3 is 13 amino acids long. The V gene lost 5 bases and the J gene lost 9 bases, with 14 bases spanning the gap. The germline CDR1 and CDR2 sequences are SGHTA and FQGNSA.

This clone was observed at least ten times. The chain uses TRBV6-2 or TRBV6-3 and TRBJ2-1; 8 bases align to TRBD2. V trimming: 4 bases; J trimming: 0 bases; junction bases outside the gene matches: 2. The CDR3 runs 15 residues. Germline V CDR1 and CDR2: MNHEY, SVGEGT. CDR3 residues: CASSSGTSSYNEQFF. DNA of the CDR3: TGTGCCAGCAGTTCCGGGACTAGCTCCTACAATGAGCAGTTCTTC.

Sample share makes this clone medium-sized. This chain connects TRBV20-1 to TRBJ2-3; 11 nucleotides match TRBD1. The CDR3 is 14 residues long. Germline trimming cut 5 bases from V and 4 bases from J; bases unmatched to any gene: 5. Germline assignment: CDR1 DFQATT and CDR2 SNEGSKA (reference sequence). The CDR3 bases are TGCAGTGCTGGACAGGGGGCTAGCGCAGATACGCAGTATTTT. It yields the protein CSAGQGASADTQYF.

The table lists this clone with a few counts. This chain joins TRBV7-8 and TRBJ1-5; possibly TRBD1 for D (5 bases). The V gene lost 3 bases and the J gene lost 6 bases, with 15 bases spanning the gap. CDR1 and CDR2 (germline): SGHVS, FQNEAQ. This CDR3 has 15 residues. DNA of the CDR3: TGTGCCAGCAGCTTTCCCGCAGGGAGGTTTCAGCCCCAGCATTTT. Amino acid sequence: CASSFPAGRFQPQHF.

This clone occurred many times. The rearrangement uses TRBV4-3 and TRBJ2-1, with 16 bases aligning to TRBD2. This CDR3 is 16 amino acids long. Germline values: CDR1 LGHNA, CDR2 YSLEER. The J segment lost 7 bases and the V segment lost 3 bases, leaving 3 bases of the junction unmatched. The CDR3 DNA reads as TGCGCCAGCAGCCAGGGACTAGCGGGAGGGCAGAATGAGCAGTTCTTC. Translation gives CASSQGLAGGQNEQFF.

A few counts support this clone. The CDR3 loop is CASSFDRGINEQFF. The CDR3 coding sequence is TGTGCCAGCAGTTTTGACAGGGGGATCAATGAGCAGTTCTTC. V is TRBV27 and J is TRBJ2-1; 9 nucleotides align to TRBD1. After removal of 3 bases from V and 6 bases from J, the junction contained 3 bases not matched to a gene. The CDR3 runs to 14 residues. Germline values: CDR1 MNHEY, CDR2 SMNVEV (reference sequence).

The gene calls are TRBV14 and TRBJ2-7, with 7 bases fitting TRBD2. The CDR3 covers 13 residues. V was clipped by 7 bases and J by 5 bases; unmatched bases: 8. Germline V gene lookup returns CDR1 SGHDN and CDR2 FVKESK. The CDR3 nucleotides read TGTGCCAGCAAGACTAGCCCATGGGACGAGCAGTACTTC. This gives the protein CASKTSPWDEQYF.

Only one count was recorded for this clone. CDR3 DNA sequence: TGCAGTGCTAGATATTTTTCGGGAACCGGTGAAAAACTGTTTTTT. Residues: CSARYFSGTGEKLFF. The J gene is TRBJ1-4, the V gene TRBV20-1; D is unclear. CDR1 DFQATT and CDR2 SNEGSKA come from the germline V gene (reference sequence). This CDR3 contains 15 residues. V shed 2 bases and J shed 7 bases, with 17 bases lying between them.

This clone was seen many times. V and J are TRBV30 and TRBJ1-3, with a possible D match to TRBD1 (5 bases). Trimming pared 1 base from V and 0 bases from J, leaving 13 bases between. Looked up from germline, CDR1 is GTSNPN and CDR2 is SVGIG (reference sequence). The CDR3 has 16 residues. In DNA, the CDR3 is TGTGCCTGGAGTGGGAAGGGACCTTACTCTGGAAACACCATATATTTT. Translated, it gives CAWSGKGPYSGNTIYF.

This clone was seen at least ten times. This sequence joins TRBV27 and TRBJ2-5; 12 bases are shared with TRBD2. This CDR3 region has 17 residues. Germline assignment: CDR1 MNHEY and CDR2 SMNVEV (reference sequence). Losses at the gene ends were 3 bases for V and 3 bases for J; bases not matched to a gene: 8. DNA of the CDR3: TGTGCCAGCAGTTTCCCGACTAGCGGGGGAAGGGAAGAGACCCAGTACTTC. This gives the protein CASSFPTSGGREETQYF.

This clone was picked up many times. The rearrangement joins TRBV28 to TRBJ2-3, with D perhaps matching TRBD1 (6 bases). This CDR3 is 12 amino acids long. From germline, CDR1 is MDHEN and CDR2 SYDVKM. Trimming removed 10 bases from V and 2 bases from J, with 10 bases in between. This CDR3 reads CATTGTTDTQYF. As DNA, the CDR3 is TGTGCCACGACAGGCACCACAGATACGCAGTATTTT.

This clone was counted at least ten times. The CDR3 reads CASSLRQALTLAGGSYEQYF. The CDR3, as DNA: TGTGCCAGCAGCTTAAGGCAGGCGTTAACTCTAGCGGGAGGCTCCTACGAGCAGTACTTC. The rearrangement uses TRBV7-3 and TRBJ2-7; 11 nucleotides line up with TRBD2. The CDR3 has 20 amino acids. Looked up from germline, CDR1 is SGHTA and CDR2 is FQGTGA. J lost 0 bases, V lost 1 base, and 14 bases had no gene match.